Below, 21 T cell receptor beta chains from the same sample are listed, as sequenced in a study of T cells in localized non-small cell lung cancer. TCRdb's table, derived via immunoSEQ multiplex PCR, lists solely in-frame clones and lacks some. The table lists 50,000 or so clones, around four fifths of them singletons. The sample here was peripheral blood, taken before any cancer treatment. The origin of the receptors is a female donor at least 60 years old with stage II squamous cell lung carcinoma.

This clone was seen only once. The chain's CDR3 is CASSSTGGGSDTQYF. DNA of the CDR3: TGCGCCAGCAGCTCGACTGGCGGGGGCTCAGATACGCAGTATTTT. The chain has TRBV5-1 and TRBJ2-3, with a weak D call TRBD2 (7 bases). The CDR3 has 15 amino acids. V lost 3 bases and J 4 bases, leaving 15 bases between the germline ends. Germline V CDR1 and CDR2: SGHRS, YFSETQ.

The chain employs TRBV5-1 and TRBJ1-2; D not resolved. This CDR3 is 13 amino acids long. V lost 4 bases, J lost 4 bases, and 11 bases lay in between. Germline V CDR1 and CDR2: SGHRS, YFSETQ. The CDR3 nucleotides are TGCGCCAGCAGCGAAGACACGGTCTATGGCTACACCTTC. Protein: CASSEDTVYGYTF.

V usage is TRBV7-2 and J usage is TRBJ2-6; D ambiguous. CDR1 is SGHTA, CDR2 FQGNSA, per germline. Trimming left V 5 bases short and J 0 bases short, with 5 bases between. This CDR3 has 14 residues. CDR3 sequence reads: CASSKNSGANVLTF. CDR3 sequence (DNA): TGTGCCAGCAGCAAGAACTCTGGGGCCAACGTCCTGACTTTC.

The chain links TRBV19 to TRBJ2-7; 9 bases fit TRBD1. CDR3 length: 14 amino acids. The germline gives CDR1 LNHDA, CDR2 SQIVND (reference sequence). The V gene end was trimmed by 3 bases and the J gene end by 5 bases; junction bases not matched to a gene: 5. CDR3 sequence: CASSMWDRENEQYF. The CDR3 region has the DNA TGTGCCAGTAGTATGTGGGACAGGGAGAACGAGCAGTACTTC. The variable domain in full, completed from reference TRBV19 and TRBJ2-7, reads DGGITQSPKYLFRKEGQNVTLSCEQNLNHDAMYWYRQDPGQGLRLIYYSQIVNDFQKGDIAEGYSVSREKKESFPLTVTSAQKNPTAFYLCASSMWDRENEQYFGPGTRLTVT.

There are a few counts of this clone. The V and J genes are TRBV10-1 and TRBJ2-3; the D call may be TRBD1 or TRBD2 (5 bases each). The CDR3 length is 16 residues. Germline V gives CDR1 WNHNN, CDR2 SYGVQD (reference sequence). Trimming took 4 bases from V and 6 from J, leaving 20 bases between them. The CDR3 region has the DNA TGCGCCAGCAGTGCGACCGGTCGGTATTGGGACGATACGCAGTATTTT. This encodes CASSATGRYWDDTQYF.

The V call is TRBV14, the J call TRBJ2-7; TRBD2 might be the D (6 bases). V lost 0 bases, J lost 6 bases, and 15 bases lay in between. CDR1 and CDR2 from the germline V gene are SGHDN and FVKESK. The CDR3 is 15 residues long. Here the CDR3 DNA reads TGTGCCAGCAGCCAAGATGGCGCCCTCGGGGGCGAGCAGTACTTC. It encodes CASSQDGALGGEQYF.

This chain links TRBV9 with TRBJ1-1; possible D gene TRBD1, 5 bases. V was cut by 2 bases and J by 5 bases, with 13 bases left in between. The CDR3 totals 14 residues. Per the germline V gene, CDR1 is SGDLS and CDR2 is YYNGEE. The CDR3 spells CASSVDSLGTEAFF. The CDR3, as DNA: TGTGCCAGCAGCGTCGACAGTCTGGGTACTGAAGCTTTCTTT.

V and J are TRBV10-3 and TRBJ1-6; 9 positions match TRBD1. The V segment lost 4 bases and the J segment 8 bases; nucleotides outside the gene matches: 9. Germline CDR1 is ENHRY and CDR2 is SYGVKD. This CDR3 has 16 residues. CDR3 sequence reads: CAISAGTGNLDSPLHF. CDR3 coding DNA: TGTGCCATCAGTGCAGGGACAGGGAATCTTGATTCACCCCTCCACTTT.

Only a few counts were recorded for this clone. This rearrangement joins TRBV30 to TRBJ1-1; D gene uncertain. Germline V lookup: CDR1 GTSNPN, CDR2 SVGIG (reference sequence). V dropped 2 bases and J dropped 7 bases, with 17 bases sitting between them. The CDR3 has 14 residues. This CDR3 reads CAWSRAYELVEAFF. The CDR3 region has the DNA TGTGCCTGGAGTCGGGCCTACGAACTTGTTGAAGCTTTCTTT. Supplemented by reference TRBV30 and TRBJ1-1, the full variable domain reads SQTIHQWPATLVQPVGSPLSLECTVEGTSNPNLYWYRQAAGRGLQLLFYSVGIGQISSEVPQNLSASRPQDRQFILSSKKLLLSDSGFYLCAWSRAYELVEAFFGQGTRLTVV.

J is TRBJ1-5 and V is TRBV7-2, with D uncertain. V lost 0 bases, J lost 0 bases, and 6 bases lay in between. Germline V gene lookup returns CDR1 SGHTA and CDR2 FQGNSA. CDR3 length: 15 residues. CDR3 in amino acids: CASSLAWDSNQPQHF. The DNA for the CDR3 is TGTGCCAGCAGCTTAGCCTGGGATAGCAATCAGCCCCAGCATTTT.

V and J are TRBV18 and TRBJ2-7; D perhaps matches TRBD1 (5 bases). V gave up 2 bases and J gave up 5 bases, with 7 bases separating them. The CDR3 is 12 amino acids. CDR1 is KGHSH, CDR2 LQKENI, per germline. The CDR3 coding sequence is TGTGCCAGCTCACCAGGCAGGGACGAGCAGTACTTC. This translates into CASSPGRDEQYF.

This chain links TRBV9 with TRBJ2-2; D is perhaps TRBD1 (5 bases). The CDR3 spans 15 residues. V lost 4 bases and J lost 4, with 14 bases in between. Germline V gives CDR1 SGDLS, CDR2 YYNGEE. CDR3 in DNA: TGTGCCAGCAGCCCTCGACAGAAATCCACCGGGGAGCTGTTTTTT. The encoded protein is CASSPRQKSTGELFF. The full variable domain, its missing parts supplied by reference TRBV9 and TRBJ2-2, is DSGVTQTPKHLITATGQRVTLRCSPRSGDLSVYWYQQSLDQGLQFLIQYYNGEERAKGNILERFSAQQFPDLHSELNLSSLELGDSALYFCASSPRQKSTGELFFGEGSRLTVL.

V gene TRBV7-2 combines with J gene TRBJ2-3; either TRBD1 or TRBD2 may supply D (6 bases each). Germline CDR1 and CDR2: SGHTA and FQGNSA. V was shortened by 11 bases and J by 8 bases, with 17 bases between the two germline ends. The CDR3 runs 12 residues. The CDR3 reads CAGGRDLSTQYF. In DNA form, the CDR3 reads TGTGCCGGGGGGCGGGATTTGAGTACGCAGTATTTT.

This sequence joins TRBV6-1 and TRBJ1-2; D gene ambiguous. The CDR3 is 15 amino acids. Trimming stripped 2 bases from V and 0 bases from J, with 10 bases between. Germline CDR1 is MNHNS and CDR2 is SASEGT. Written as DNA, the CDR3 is TGTGCCAGCAGTGAATTCATGCTTACTAACTATGGCTACACCTTC. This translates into CASSEFMLTNYGYTF.

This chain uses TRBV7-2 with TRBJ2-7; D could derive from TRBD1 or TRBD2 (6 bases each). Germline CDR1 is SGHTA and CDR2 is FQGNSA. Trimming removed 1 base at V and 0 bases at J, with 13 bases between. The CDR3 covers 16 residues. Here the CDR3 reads CASSLVGGRVSYEQYF. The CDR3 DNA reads TGTGCCAGCAGCTTAGTCGGGGGCAGGGTCTCCTACGAGCAGTACTTC.

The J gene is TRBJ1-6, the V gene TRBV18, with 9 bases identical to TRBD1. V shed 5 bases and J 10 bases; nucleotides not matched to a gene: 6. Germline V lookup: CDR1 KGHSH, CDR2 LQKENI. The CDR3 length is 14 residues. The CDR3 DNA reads TGTGCCAGCTCAACCGGGACAGGGTTCTCACCCCTCCACTTT. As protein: CASSTGTGFSPLHF.

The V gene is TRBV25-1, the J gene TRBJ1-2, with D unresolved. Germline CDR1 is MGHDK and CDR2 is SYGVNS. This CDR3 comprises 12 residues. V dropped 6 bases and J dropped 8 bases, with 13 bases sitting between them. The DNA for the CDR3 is TGTGCCAGCAGACTTGGAGGCTGGGGCTACACCTTC. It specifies CASRLGGWGYTF.

This CDR3 is CASSQEGQGATDTQYF. The CDR3 coding sequence is TGTGCCAGCAGCCAAGAAGGGCAGGGGGCCACAGATACGCAGTATTTT. This chain connects TRBV4-2 to TRBJ2-3; TRBD1 matches at 8 bases. The CDR3 covers 16 residues. Germline CDR1 LGHNA, CDR2 YNFKEQ. V was pared by 0 bases and J by 2 bases, with 4 bases of the junction left unmatched.

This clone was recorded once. The CDR3 DNA is TGCGCCAGCAGCCAAGATCGGAGGTTTGAGACCCAGTACTTC. It translates to CASSQDRRFETQYF. V and J are TRBV4-1 and TRBJ2-5, with D perhaps TRBD2 (5 bases). Germline V CDR1 and CDR2: MGHRA, YSYEKL. CDR3 size: 14 residues. The V gene lost 0 bases and the J gene lost 5 bases, with 10 bases spanning the gap.

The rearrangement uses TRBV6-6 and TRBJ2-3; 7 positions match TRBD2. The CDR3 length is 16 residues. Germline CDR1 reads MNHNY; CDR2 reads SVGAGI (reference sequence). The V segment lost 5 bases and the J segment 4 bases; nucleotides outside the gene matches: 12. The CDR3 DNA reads TGTGCCAGCAGTCGGGGTAGGGCGGGAGCCTCAGATACGCAGTATTTT. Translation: CASSRGRAGASDTQYF.

The CDR3 DNA is TGTGCCAGCAGCTCACGAGGAGAGACCGCTAACTATGGCTACACCTTC. Translated: CASSSRGETANYGYTF. The chain recombines TRBV7-6 with TRBJ1-2, with no clear D. The CDR3 runs to 16 residues. V shed 4 bases and J shed 0 bases, with 15 bases lying between them. In germline, CDR1 is SGHVS, CDR2 FNYEAQ. Combining the CDR3 with reference TRBV7-6 and TRBJ1-2 gives the whole variable domain GAGVSQSPRYKVTKRGQDVALRCDPISGHVSLYWYRQALGQGPEFLTYFNYEAQQDKSGLPNDRFSAERPEGSISTLTIQRTEQRDSAMYRCASSSRGETANYGYTFGSGTRLTVV.